This TCR beta chain originates from a study of T cell repertoires in cytomegalovirus infection (dated by TCRdb to 2018 to 2020). About the investigation overall: Peptide stimulations targeted recently identified HLA-C-restricted CMV epitopes, whose presentation resists viral immunomodulation, together with well-studied HLA-B-restricted epitopes. Donor HLA type was relevant to the analysis, because carriage of CMV infection together with the matching HLA type was indicated by public TCR beta signatures. Broad study findings and their caveats: In the ex vivo response, HLA-C-restricted CMV-specific TCR beta clonotypes were dominant, and in two of eight donors the single most frequent clonotype came from this HLA-C-restricted group. In both this cohort and an independent roughly 400-donor cohort, the cumulative frequency of public TCR beta family members distinguished carriers of CMV infection plus the relevant HLA type.

The reads were generated on an Illumina HiSeq 1500. TCRdb reanalyzed the raw reads on its own, using fastp at Q25 for trimming and MiXCR for clone calling, and kept in-frame beta chains. Each record represents a unique CDR3 protein, reported with the most common genes and DNA among its rows. Here the sample has about 280,000 distinct CDR3 sequences; approximately 22% occur a single time. Together, the top ten hold 15% to 20% of the sample. Comments on this clonotype: Its antigen specificity is not known. One base away there is no much larger clone; base qualities are not given.

The treatment or condition label of this sample denotes: in vitro stimulation with specific CMV peptide epitopes to enrich CMV-specific T cells. From the cysteine through the phenylalanine, the CDR3 covers 13 amino acids. Only CDR3 DNA is held: 39 bases, read in frame from base 1. CDR1 and CDR2 are read off the germline V gene (reference sequence) as LNHDA and SQIVND. The V end loses 7 bases and the J end loses 2 bases, and a stretch of 11 bases separates them. The specimen comprised cultured PBMCs, sampled from culture after CMV antigen stimulation. The TCR comes from a human donor in good health (CMV status not recorded). Some clones in this sample may be carry-over from other donors' samples. The rearrangement combines TRBV19 with TRBJ1-1; no D segment can be confidently identified. The nucleotides are TGTGCCAGTATGTTAACGGCTAACACTGAAGCTTTCTTT. Its coded protein is CASMLTANTEAFF.